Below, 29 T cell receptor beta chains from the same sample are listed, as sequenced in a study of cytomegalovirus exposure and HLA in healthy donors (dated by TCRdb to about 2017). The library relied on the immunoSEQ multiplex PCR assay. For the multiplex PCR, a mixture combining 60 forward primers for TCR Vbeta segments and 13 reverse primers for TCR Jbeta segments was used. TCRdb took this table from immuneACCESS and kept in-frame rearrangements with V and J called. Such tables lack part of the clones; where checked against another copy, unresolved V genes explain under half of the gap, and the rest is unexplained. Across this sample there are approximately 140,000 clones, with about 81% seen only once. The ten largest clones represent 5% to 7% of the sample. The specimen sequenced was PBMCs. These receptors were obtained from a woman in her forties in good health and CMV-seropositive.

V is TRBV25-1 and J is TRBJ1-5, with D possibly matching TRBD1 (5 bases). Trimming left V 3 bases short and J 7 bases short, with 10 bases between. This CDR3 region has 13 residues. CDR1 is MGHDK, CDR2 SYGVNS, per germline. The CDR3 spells CASSDLGEQPQHF. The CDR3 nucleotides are TGTGCCAGCAGTGATCTAGGGGAACAGCCCCAGCATTTT.

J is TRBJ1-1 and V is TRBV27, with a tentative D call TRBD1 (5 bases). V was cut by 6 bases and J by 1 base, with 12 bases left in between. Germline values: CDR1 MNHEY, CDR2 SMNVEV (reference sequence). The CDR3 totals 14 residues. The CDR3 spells CASSRRGTNTEAFF. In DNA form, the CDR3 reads TGTGCCAGCAGCCGAAGGGGAACGAACACTGAAGCTTTCTTT.

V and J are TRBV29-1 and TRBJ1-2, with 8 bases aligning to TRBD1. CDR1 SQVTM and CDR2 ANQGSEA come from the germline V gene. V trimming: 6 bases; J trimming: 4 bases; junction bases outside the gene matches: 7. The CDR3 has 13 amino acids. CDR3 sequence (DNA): TGCAGCGTCCGACCACAGGGGGGCTATGGCTACACCTTC. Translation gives CSVRPQGGYGYTF.

The CDR3 DNA is TGTGCCAGCAGGAGGGCTAGCGGGAGGGGGAATGAGCAGTTCTTC. It is translated as CASRRASGRGNEQFF. The chain couples TRBV6-1 to TRBJ2-1; 12 positions agree with TRBD2. The CDR3 is 15 residues long. The J segment lost 7 bases and the V segment lost 6 bases, leaving 7 bases of the junction unmatched. The germline V gene encodes CDR1 MNHNS and CDR2 SASEGT.

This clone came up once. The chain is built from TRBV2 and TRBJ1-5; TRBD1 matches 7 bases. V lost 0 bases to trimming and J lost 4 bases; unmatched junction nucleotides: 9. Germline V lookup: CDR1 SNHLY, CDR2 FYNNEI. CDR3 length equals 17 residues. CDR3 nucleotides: TGTGCCAGCAGTGAAGCAGGCGACAGGGTTCGGAATCAGCCCCAGCATTTT. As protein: CASSEAGDRVRNQPQHF.

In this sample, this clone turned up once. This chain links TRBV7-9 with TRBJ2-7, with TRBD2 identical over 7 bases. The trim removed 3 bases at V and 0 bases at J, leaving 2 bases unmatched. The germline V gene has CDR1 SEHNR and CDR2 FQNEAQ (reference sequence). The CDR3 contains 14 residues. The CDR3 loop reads CASSLTSLSYEQYF. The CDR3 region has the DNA TGTGCCAGCAGCTTGACTAGCCTCTCCTACGAGCAGTACTTC.

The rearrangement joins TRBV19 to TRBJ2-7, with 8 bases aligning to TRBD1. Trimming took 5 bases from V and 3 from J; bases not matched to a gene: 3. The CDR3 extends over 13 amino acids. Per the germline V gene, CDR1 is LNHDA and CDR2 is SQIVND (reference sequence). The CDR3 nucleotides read TGTGCCAGTAGTTCGGACAGGGACTACGAGCAGTACTTC. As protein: CASSSDRDYEQYF.

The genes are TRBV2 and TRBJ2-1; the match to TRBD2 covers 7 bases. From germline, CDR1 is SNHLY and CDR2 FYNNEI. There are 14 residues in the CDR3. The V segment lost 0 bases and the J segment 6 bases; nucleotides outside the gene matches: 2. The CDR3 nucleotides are TGTGCCAGCAGTGAAGCTGGGAGGGTCAATGAGCAGTTCTTC. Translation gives CASSEAGRVNEQFF.

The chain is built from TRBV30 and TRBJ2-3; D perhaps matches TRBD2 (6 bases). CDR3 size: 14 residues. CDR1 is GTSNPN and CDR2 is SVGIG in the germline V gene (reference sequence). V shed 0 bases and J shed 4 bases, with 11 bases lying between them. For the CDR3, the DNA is TGTGCCTGGAGTGTCTCGGGACTCGCAGATACGCAGTATTTT. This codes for CAWSVSGLADTQYF.

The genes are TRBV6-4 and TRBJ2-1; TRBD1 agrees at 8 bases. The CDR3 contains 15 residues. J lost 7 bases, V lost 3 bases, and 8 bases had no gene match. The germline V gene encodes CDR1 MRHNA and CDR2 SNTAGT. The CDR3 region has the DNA TGTGCCAGCAGTGAGACAGGGGTCTCGCCTAATGAGCAGTTCTTC. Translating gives CASSETGVSPNEQFF.

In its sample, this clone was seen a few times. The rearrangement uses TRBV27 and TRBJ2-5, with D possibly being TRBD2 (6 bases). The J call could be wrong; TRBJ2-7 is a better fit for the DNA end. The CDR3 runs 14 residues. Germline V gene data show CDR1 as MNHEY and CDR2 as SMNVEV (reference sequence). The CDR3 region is CASSFSSGPYEQYF. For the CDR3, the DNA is TGTGCCAGCAGTTTTAGTAGCGGCCCCTACGAGCAGTACTTC.

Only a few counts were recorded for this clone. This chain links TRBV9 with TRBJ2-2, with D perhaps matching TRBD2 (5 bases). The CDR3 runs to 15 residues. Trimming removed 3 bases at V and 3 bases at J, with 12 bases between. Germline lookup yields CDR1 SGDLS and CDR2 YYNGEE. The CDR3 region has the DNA TGTGCCAGCAGCGCAGAGGGATCGGACACCGGGGAGCTGTTTTTT. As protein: CASSAEGSDTGELFF.

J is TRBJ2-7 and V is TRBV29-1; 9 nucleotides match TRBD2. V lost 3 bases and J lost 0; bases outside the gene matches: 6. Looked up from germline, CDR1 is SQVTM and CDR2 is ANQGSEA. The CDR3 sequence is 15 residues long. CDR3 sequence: CSVDASGKSSYEQYF. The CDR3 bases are TGCAGCGTTGACGCTAGCGGGAAGAGCTCCTACGAGCAGTACTTC.

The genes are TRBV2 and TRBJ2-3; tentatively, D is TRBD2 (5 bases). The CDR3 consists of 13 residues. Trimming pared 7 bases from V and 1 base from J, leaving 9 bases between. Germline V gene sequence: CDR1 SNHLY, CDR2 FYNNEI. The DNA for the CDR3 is TGTGCCAGCATGGGAGCGGGCACAGATACGCAGTATTTT. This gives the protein CASMGAGTDTQYF.

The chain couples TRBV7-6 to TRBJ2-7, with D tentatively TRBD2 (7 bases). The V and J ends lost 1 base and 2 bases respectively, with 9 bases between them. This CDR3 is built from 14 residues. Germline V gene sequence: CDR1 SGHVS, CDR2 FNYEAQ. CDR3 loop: CASSLVGGPYEQYF. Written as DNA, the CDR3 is TGTGCCAGCAGCTTAGTGGGGGGGCCCTACGAGCAGTACTTC.

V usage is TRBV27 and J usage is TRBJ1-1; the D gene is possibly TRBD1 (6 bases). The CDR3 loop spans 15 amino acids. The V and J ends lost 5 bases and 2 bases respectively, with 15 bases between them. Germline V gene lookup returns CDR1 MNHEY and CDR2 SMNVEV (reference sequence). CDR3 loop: CASSPHGTLNTEAFF. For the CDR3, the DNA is TGTGCCAGCAGTCCCCATGGGACACTTAACACTGAAGCTTTCTTT.

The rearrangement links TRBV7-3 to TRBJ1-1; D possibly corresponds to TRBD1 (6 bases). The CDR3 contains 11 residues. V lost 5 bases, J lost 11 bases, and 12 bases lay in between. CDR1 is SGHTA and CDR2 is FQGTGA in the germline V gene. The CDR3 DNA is TGTGCCAGCAGCCTCCGGGGGGCCGCTTTCTTT. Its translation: CASSLRGAAFF.

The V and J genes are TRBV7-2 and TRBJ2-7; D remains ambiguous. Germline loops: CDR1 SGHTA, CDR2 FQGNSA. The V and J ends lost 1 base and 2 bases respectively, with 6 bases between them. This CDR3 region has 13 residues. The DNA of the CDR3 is TGTGCCAGCAGCTTAGACATGACCTACGAGCAGTACTTC. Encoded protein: CASSLDMTYEQYF.

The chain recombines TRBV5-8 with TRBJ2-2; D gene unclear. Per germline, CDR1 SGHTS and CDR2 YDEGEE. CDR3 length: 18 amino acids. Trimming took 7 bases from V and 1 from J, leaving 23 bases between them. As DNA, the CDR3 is TGTGCCAGCCCCTTCACCCCCCAACAGACCAGGAACACCGGGGAGCTGTTTTTT. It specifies CASPFTPQQTRNTGELFF.

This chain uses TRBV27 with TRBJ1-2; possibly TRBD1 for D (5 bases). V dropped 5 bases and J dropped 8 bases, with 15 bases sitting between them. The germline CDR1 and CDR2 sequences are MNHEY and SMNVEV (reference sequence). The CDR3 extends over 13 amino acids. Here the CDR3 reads CASSLRGGSGYTF. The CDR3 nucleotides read TGTGCCAGCAGTCTCCGGGGGGGAAGCGGCTACACCTTC.

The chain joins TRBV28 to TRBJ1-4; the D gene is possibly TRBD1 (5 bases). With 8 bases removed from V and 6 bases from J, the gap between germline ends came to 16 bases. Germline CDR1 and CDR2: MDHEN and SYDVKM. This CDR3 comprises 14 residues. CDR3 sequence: CASFGGGLHEKLFF. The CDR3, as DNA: TGTGCCAGCTTTGGGGGAGGGCTTCATGAAAAACTGTTTTTT.

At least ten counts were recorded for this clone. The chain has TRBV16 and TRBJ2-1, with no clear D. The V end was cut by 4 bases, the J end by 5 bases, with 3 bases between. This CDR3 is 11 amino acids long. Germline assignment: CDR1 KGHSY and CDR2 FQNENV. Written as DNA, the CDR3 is TGTGCCAGCAGCCCAAACAATGAGCAGTTCTTC. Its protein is CASSPNNEQFF.

CDR3 protein: CASSPGDSPPAKQYF. For the CDR3, the DNA is TGTGCCAGCAGTCCCGGGGACAGTCCCCCGGCGAAGCAGTACTTC. This chain connects TRBV27 to TRBJ2-7; TRBD1 aligns across 7 bases. Germline V CDR1 and CDR2: MNHEY, SMNVEV (reference sequence). The V and J ends lost 5 bases and 8 bases, in that order; junction bases with no gene match: 15. The CDR3 spans 15 residues.

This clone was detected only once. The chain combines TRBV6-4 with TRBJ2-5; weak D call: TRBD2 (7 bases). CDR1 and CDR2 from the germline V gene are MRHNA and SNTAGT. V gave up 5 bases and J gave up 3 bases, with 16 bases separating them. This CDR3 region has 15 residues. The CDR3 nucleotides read TGTGCCAGCAGTCGTGGAGGGGGGGTAGAAGAGACCCAGTACTTC. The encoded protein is CASSRGGGVEETQYF.

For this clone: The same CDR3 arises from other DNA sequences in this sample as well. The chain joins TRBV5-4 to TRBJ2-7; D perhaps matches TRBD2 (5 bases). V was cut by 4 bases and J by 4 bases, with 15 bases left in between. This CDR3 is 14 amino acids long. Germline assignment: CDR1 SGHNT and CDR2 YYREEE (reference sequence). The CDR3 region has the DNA TGTGCCAGCAGCCGCAGCGGTGAATCATACGAGCAGTACTTC. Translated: CASSRSGESYEQYF.

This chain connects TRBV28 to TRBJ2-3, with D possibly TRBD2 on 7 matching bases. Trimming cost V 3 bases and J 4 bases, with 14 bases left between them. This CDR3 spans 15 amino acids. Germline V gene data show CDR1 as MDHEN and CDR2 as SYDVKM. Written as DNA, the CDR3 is TGTGCCAGCAGTTTGCCGGGGGGCCAGGCAGATACGCAGTATTTT. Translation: CASSLPGGQADTQYF.

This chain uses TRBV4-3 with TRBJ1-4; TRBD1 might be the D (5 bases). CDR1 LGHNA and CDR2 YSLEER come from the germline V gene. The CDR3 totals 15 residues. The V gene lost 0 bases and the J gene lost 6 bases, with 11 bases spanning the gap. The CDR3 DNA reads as TGCGCCAGCAGCCAAGAAGGTACAGGTTATGAAAAACTGTTTTTT. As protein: CASSQEGTGYEKLFF.

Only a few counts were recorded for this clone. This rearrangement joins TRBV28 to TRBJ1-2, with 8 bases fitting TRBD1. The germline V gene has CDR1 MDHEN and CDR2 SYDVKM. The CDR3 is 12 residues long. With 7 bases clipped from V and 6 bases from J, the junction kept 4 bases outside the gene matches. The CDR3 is CASTVTGDGYTF. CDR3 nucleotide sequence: TGTGCCAGCACCGTGACAGGGGATGGCTACACCTTC.

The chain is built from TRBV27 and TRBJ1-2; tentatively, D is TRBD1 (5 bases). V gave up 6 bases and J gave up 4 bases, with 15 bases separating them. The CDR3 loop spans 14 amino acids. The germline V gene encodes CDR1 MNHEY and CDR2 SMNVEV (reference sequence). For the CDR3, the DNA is TGTGCCAGCAGCGACTGGGGGGGATCCTATGGCTACACCTTC. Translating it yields CASSDWGGSYGYTF.